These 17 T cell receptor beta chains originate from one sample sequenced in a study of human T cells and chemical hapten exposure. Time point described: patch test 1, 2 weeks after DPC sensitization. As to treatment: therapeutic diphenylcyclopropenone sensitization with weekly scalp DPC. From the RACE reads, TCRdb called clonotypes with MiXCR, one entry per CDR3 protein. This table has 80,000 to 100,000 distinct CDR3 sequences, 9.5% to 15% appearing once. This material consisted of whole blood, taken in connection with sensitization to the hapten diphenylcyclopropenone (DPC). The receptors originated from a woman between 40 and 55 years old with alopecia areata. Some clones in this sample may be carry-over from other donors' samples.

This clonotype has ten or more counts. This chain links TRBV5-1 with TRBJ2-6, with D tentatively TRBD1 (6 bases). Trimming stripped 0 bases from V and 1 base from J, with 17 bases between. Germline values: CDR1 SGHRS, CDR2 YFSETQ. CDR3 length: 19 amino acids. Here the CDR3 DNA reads TGCGCCAGCAGCTTGGAGGCGGACAGTCTACAGTCTGGGGCCAACGTCCTGACTTTC. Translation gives CASSLEADSLQSGANVLTF. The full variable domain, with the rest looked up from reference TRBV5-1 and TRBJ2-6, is KAGVTQTPRYLIKTRGQQVTLSCSPISGHRSVSWYQQTPGQGLQFLFEYFSETQRNKGNFPGRFSGRQFSNSRSEMNVSTLELGDSALYLCASSLEADSLQSGANVLTFGAGSRLTVL.

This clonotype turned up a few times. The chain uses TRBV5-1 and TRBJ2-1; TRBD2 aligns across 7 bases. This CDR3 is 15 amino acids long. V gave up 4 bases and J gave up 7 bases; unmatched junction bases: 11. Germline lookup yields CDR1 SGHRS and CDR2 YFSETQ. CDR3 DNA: TGCGCCAGCAGCCGTCGCGCGGGAGAAGTAAATGAGCAGTTCTTC. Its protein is CASSRRAGEVNEQFF.

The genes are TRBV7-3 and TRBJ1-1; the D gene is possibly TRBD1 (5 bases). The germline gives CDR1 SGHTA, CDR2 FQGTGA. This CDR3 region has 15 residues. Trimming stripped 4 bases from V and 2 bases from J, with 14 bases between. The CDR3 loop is CASSSTARGNTEAFF. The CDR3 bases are TGTGCCAGCAGCTCCACCGCGAGGGGCAACACTGAAGCTTTCTTT.

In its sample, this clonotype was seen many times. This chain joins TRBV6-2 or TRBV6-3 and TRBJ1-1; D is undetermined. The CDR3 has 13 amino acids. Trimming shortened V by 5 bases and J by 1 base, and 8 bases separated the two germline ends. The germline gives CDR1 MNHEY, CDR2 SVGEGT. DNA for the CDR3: TGTGCCAGCAGTCCGACCGAGAACACTGAAGCTTTCTTT. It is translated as CASSPTENTEAFF.

Here the CDR3 DNA reads TGCAGTGCTAGTGACGGTGGCAGAATGAACACTGAAGCTTTCTTT. Encoded protein: CSASDGGRMNTEAFF. This sequence joins TRBV20-1 and TRBJ1-1, with no clear D. Germline V gene sequence: CDR1 DFQATT, CDR2 SNEGSKA (reference sequence). CDR3 length: 15 residues. Trimming stripped 3 bases from V and 0 bases from J, with 14 bases between.

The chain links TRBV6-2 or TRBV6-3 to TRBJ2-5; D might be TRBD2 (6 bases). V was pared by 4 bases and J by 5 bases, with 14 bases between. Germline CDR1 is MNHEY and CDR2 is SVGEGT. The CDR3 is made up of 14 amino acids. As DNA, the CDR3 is TGTGCCAGCAGTTCTCGGGGGAGTGAGGAGACCCAGTACTTC. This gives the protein CASSSRGSEETQYF.

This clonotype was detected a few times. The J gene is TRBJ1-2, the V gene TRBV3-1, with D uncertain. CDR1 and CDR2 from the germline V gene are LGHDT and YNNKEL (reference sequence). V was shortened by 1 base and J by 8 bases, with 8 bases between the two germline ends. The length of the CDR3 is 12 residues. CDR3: CASSQVSLGYTF. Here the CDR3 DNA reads TGTGCCAGCAGCCAAGTATCCCTGGGCTACACCTTC. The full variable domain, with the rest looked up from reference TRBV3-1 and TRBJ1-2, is DTAVSQTPKYLVTQMGNDKSIKCEQNLGHDTMYWYKQDSKKFLKIMFSYNNKELIINETVPNRFSPKSPDKAHLNLHINSLELGDSAVYFCASSQVSLGYTFGSGTRLTVV.

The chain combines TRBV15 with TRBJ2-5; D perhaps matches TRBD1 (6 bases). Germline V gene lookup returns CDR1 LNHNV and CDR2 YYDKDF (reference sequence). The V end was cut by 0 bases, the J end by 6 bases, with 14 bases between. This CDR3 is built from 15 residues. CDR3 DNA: TGTGCCACCAGCAGAGACGGGACACCCGAGAAGACCCAGTACTTC. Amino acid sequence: CATSRDGTPEKTQYF. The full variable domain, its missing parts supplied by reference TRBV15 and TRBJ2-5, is DAMVIQNPRYQVTQFGKPVTLSCSQTLNHNVMYWYQQKSSQAPKLLFHYYDKDFNNEADTPDNFQSRRPNTSFCFLDIRSPGLGDTAMYLCATSRDGTPEKTQYFGPGTRLLVL.

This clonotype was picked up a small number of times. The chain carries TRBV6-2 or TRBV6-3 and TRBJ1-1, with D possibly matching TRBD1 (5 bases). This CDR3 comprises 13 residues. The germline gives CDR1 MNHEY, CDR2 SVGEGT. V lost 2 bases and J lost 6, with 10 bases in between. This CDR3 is CASSYAGKAEAFF. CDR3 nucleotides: TGTGCCAGCAGTTACGCAGGGAAGGCTGAAGCTTTCTTT.

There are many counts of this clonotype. The CDR3 loop is CASSQDGDSGQETQYF. The CDR3 DNA sequence: TGCGCCAGCAGCCAAGATGGGGATAGCGGCCAAGAGACCCAGTACTTC. The J gene is TRBJ2-5, the V gene TRBV4-1; TRBD2 is a possible D gene (6 bases). CDR3 length: 16 residues. V was shortened by 0 bases and J by 1 base, with 12 bases between the two germline ends. Germline V gene sequence: CDR1 MGHRA, CDR2 YSYEKL.

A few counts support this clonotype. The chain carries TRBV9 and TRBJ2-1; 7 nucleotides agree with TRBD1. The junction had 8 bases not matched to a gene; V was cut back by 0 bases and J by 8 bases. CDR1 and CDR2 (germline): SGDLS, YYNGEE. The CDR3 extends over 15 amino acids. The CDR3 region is CASSVVEGASYEQFF. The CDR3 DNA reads TGTGCCAGCAGCGTAGTCGAGGGGGCTTCGTATGAGCAGTTCTTC.

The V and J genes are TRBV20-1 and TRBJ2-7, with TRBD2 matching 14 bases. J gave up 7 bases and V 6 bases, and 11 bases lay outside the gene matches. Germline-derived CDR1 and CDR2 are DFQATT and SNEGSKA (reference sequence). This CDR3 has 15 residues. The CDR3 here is CSANSGLAGEWEQYF. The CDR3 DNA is TGCAGTGCCAACTCGGGACTAGCGGGAGAATGGGAGCAGTACTTC.

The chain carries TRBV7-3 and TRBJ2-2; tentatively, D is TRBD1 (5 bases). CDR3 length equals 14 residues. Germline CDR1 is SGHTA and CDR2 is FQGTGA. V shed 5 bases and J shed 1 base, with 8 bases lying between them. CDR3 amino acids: CASSHDRNTGELFF. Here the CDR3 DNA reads TGTGCCAGCAGCCACGACAGGAACACCGGGGAGCTGTTTTTT. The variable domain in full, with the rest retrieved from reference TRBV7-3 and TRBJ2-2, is GAGVSQTPSNKVTEKGKYVELRCDPISGHTALYWYRQSLGQGPEFLIYFQGTGAADDSGLPNDRFFAVRPEGSVSTLKIQRTERGDSAVYLCASSHDRNTGELFFGEGSRLTVL.

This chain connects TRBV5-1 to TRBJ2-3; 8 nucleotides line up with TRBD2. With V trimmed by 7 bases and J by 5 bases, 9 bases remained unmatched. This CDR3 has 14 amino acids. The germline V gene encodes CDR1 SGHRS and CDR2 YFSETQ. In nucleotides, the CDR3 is TGCGCCAGCTCACTGGCGGGAGGAGGAGATACGCAGTATTTT. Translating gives CASSLAGGGDTQYF.

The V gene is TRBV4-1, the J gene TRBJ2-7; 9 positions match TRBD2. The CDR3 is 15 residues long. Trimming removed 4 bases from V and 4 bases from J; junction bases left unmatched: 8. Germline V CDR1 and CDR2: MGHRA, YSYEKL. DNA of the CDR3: TGCGCCAGCAGCCCCGGGCGGGAGGGCCGATACGAGCAGTACTTC. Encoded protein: CASSPGREGRYEQYF.

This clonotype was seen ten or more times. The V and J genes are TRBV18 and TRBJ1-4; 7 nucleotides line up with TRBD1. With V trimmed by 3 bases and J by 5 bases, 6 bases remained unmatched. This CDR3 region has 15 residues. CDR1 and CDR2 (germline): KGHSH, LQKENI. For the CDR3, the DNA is TGTGCCAGCTCACCGGCCGGGACAGCAAATGAAAAACTGTTTTTT. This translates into CASSPAGTANEKLFF.

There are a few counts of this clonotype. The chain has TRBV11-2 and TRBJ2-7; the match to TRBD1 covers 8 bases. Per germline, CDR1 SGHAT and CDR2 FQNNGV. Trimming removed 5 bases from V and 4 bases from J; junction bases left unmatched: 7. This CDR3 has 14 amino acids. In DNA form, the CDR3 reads TGTGCCAGCAGCCCGAGACAGGGGAGGTACGAGCAGTACTTC. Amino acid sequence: CASSPRQGRYEQYF.